Listed below are T cell receptor beta chains from one sample, sequenced in a study of identical twins. TCRdb used MiXCR to reprocess the 5' RACE reads, holding one entry per CDR3 protein. This table holds 1.5 million to 2 million distinct CDR3 sequences, about 32% found once. Material: cord blood. These receptors all stem from a newborn girl in good health. The CDR3 runs from the conserved cysteine through the conserved F or W. Fields, in order: V gene, D gene, CDR3 length, CDR3 protein. D genes are given only for firm matches.

V gene: TRBV5-6; D gene: NA; CDR3 length: 17; CDR3 protein: CASMAVYGNGLSDTQYF
V gene: TRBV4-2; D gene: NA; CDR3 length: 13; CDR3 protein: CASSQVSDSPPHF
V gene: TRBV6-5; D gene: NA; CDR3 length: 16; CDR3 protein: CASSYPRQYLNTEAFF
V gene: TRBV14; D gene: NA; CDR3 length: 14; CDR3 protein: CASSQRPGPDTQYF
V gene: TRBV4-1; D gene: NA; CDR3 length: 16; CDR3 protein: CASSQDSGLFTDTQYF
V gene: TRBV20-1; D gene: NA; CDR3 length: 13; CDR3 protein: CSATTVAKNIQYF
V gene: TRBV21-1; D gene: NA; CDR3 length: 19; CDR3 protein: CASSKYGPPDDGFNYGYTF
V gene: TRBV20-1; D gene: NA; CDR3 length: 12; CDR3 protein: CSAPGRSSPLHF
V gene: TRBV18; D gene: TRBD2; CDR3 length: 19; CDR3 protein: CASSPLEVNAGGPGDTQYF
V gene: TRBV20-1; D gene: NA; CDR3 length: 13; CDR3 protein: CSARQPGPEKLFF
V gene: TRBV28; D gene: TRBD2; CDR3 length: 14; CDR3 protein: CASRPTSGSCEQYF
V gene: TRBV20-1; D gene: NA; CDR3 length: 17; CDR3 protein: CSARHVPQMVSNQPQHF
V gene: TRBV20-1; D gene: NA; CDR3 length: 11; CDR3 protein: CSANYDGEQYF
V gene: TRBV7-8; D gene: NA; CDR3 length: 13; CDR3 protein: CASSFRLNEKLFF
V gene: TRBV13; D gene: TRBD1; CDR3 length: 15; CDR3 protein: CASSYDRVTYNEQFF
V gene: TRBV20-1; D gene: TRBD1; CDR3 length: 16; CDR3 protein: CSPSVGGALGANVLTF
V gene: TRBV2; D gene: TRBD2; CDR3 length: 15; CDR3 protein: CASLSLAGGTDTQSF
V gene: TRBV10-3; D gene: NA; CDR3 length: 14; CDR3 protein: CAISAQGFAYEQYF
V gene: TRBV10-3; D gene: NA; CDR3 length: 16; CDR3 protein: CAISESGVSAKNIQYF
V gene: TRBV12-5; D gene: NA; CDR3 length: 14; CDR3 protein: CASGSPRTGYGYTF
V gene: TRBV5-1; D gene: NA; CDR3 length: 13; CDR3 protein: CASSFSKDGELFF
V gene: TRBV28; D gene: TRBD2; CDR3 length: 15; CDR3 protein: CASSDTSGSFLWQYF
V gene: TRBV9; D gene: NA; CDR3 length: 15; CDR3 protein: CASSVGRAGTDTQYF
V gene: TRBV5-1; D gene: TRBD1; CDR3 length: 13; CDR3 protein: CASSLGQFFEQFF